This T cell receptor beta chain is from a study of blood T cells in healthy people across ages. A sample-barcoded 5' primer and a J-beta primer mix were used in a second PCR of roughly 7 to 12 cycles. Each of the cDNA molecules was tagged by a template-switch adaptor with 12 random nucleotides. One entry per CDR3 protein results from TCRdb running MiXCR on the 5' RACE reads. Counted here are some 1 million distinct CDR3 sequences, around 45% occurring once; the ten biggest clones make up about 19%. This CDR3 spans 15 amino acids. The germline CDR1 and CDR2 sequences are MNHEY and SVGEGT. V lost 4 bases and J 1 base, leaving 13 bases between the germline ends. This clonotype turned up a few times. The target antigen is unknown. Healthy Caucasian individuals from Russia aged about 6 to 100 were enrolled as donors. A minimum of 6.5 million PBMCs was isolated per sample. Study-wide results and caveats: Estimates drawn from one million T cells were deemed to understate diversity.

Source material: blood. The clonotype originates from an older woman in good health. The chain couples TRBV6-2 or TRBV6-3 to TRBJ1-1; possibly TRBD1 for D (5 bases). CDR3 sequence reads: CASSSPGRGNTEAFF. CDR3 nucleotide sequence: TGTGCCAGCAGTTCTCCGGGACGGGGGAACACTGAAGCTTTCTTT.